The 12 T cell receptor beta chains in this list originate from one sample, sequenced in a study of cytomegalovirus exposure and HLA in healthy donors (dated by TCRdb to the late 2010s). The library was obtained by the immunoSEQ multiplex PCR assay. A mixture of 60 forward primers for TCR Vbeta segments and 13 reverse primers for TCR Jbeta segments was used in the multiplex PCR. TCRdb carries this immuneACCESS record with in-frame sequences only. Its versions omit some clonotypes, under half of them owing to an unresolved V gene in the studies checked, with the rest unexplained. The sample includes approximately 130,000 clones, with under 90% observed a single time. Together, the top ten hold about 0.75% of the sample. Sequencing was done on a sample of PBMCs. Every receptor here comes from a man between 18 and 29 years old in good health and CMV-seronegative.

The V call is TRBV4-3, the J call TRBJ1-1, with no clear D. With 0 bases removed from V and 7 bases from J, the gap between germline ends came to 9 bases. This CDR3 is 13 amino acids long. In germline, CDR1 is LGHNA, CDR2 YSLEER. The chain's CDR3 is CASSQDRGGEAFF. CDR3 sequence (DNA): TGCGCCAGCAGCCAAGATCGGGGTGGTGAAGCTTTCTTT.

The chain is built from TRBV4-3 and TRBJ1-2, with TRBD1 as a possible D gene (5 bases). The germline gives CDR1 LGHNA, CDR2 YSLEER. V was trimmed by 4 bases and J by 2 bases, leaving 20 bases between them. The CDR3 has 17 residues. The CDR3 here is CASSPTQDNALNYGYTF. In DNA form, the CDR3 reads TGCGCCAGCAGCCCCACCCAGGACAATGCCCTCAACTATGGCTACACCTTC.

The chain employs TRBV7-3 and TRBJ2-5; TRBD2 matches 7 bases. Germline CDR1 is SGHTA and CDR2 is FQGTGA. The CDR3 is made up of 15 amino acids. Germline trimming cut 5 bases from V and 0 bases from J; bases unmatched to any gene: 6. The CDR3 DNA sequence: TGTGCCAGCAGCAGAGCGGGGACTAACCAAGAGACCCAGTACTTC. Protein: CASSRAGTNQETQYF.

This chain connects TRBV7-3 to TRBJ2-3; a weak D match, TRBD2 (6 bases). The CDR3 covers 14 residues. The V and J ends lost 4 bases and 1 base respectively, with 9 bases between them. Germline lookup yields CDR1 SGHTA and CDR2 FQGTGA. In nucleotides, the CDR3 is TGTGCCAGCAGCTGGGGACTCGGCACAGATACGCAGTATTTT. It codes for CASSWGLGTDTQYF.

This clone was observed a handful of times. CDR3 nucleotides: TGTGCCAGCAGCTTGGTTAAGGGGGCGGAGACCCAGTACTTC. It is translated as CASSLVKGAETQYF. The chain joins TRBV5-4 to TRBJ2-5, with 7 nucleotides matching TRBD1. This CDR3 comprises 14 residues. Germline V gene sequence: CDR1 SGHNT, CDR2 YYREEE (reference sequence). V trimming: 0 bases; J trimming: 5 bases; junction bases outside the gene matches: 4.

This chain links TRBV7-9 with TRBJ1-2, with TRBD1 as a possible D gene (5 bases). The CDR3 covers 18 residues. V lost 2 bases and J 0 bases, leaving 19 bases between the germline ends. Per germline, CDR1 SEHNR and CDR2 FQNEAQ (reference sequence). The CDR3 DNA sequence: TGTGCCAGCAGCTTACGGGGGAGGGAATCCCAAGCTAACTATGGCTACACCTTC. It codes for CASSLRGRESQANYGYTF.

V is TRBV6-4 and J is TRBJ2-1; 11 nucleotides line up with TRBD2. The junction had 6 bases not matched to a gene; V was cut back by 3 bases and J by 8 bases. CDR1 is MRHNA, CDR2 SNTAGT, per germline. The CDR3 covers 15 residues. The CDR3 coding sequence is TGTGCCAGCAGTGAGAGATTAGCGGGGGGGTATGAGCAGTTCTTC. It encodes CASSERLAGGYEQFF.

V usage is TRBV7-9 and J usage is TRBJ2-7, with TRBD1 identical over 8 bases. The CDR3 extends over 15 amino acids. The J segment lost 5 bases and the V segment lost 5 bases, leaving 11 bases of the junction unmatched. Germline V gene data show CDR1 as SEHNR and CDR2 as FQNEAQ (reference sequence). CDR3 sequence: CASSRVGQGVHEQYF. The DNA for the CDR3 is TGTGCCAGCAGCCGCGTAGGACAGGGTGTCCACGAGCAGTACTTC.

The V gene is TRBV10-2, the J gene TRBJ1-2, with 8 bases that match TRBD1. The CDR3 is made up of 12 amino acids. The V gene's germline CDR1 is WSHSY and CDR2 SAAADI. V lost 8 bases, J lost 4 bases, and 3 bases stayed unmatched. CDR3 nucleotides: TGCGCCAGCCGGACAGGGCCCTATGGCTACACCTTC. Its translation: CASRTGPYGYTF.

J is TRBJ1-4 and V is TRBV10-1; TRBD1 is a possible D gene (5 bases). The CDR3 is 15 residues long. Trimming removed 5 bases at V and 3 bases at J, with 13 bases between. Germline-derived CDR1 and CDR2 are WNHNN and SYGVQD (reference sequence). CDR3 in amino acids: CASSSSGGANEKLFF. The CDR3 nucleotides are TGCGCCAGCAGTTCTAGTGGAGGGGCTAATGAAAAACTGTTTTTT.

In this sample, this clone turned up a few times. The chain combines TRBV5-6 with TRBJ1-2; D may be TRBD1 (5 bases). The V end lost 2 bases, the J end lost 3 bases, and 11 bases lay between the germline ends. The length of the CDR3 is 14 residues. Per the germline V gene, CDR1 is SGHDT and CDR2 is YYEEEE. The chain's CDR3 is CASSFPGGDYGYTF. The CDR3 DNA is TGTGCCAGCAGCTTTCCGGGGGGAGACTATGGCTACACCTTC. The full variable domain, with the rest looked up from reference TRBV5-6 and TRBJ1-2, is DAGVTQSPTHLIKTRGQQVTLRCSPKSGHDTVSWYQQALGQGPQFIFQYYEEEERQRGNFPDRFSGHQFPNYSSELNVNALLLGDSALYLCASSFPGGDYGYTFGSGTRLTVV.

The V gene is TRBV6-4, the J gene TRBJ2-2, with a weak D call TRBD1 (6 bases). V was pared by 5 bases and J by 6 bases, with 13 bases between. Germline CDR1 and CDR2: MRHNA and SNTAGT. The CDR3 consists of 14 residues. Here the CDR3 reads CASSQGSGAGELFF. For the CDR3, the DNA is TGTGCCAGCAGTCAGGGGAGTGGCGCCGGGGAGCTGTTTTTT.